This T cell receptor (beta chain) emerged from a study of blood T cell repertoires in COVID-19. About the study: Nucleic acid was either cDNA or gDNA, and it came from T cells, B-cell-depleted T cells, or PBMCs.

Authors' data handling: The authors estimated nucleated cell counts from reference gene primer amplification. Assay: immunoSEQ multiplex PCR; the TCRdb copy retains only in-frame clones and omits some. The DNA was the basis for D and trimming; V, J and clone size are from that table. The repertoire includes 250,000 to 350,000 clones, 90% of them detected once, and over 3.5% sits in the top ten. Enrollees, about 18 to 89 years old, lived in 24 US areas. Per the germline V gene, CDR1 is MNHEY and CDR2 is SVGAGI. Between the trimmed V and J ends, which lost 0 bases and 2 bases, there was a span of 8 bases. This CDR3 is built from 14 residues.

This sequence joins TRBV6-5 and TRBJ2-7; tentative D call: TRBD2 (6 bases). The source of this sequence is a woman aged 18-29 years with acute COVID-19. The sequenced material came from PBMCs or T cells enriched from blood (not recorded which). In nucleotides, the CDR3 is TGTGCCAGCAGTTACTCTAGCGGTGCCTACGAGCAGTACTTC. Its protein is CASSYSSGAYEQYF.